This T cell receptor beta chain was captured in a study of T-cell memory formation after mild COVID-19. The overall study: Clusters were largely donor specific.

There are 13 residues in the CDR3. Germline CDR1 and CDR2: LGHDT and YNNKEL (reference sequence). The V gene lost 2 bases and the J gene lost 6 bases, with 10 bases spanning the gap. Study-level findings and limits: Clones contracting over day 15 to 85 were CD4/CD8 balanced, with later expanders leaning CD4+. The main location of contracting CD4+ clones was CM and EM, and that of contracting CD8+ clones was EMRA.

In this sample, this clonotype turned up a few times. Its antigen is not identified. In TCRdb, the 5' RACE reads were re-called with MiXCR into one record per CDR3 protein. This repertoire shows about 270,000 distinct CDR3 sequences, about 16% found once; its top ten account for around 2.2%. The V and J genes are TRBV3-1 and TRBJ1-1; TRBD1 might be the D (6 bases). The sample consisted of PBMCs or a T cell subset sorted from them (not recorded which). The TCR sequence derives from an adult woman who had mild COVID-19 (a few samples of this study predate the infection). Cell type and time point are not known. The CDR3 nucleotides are TGTGCCAGCAGCCAACAACGACAGGCTGAAGCTTTCTTT. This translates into CASSQQRQAEAFF.